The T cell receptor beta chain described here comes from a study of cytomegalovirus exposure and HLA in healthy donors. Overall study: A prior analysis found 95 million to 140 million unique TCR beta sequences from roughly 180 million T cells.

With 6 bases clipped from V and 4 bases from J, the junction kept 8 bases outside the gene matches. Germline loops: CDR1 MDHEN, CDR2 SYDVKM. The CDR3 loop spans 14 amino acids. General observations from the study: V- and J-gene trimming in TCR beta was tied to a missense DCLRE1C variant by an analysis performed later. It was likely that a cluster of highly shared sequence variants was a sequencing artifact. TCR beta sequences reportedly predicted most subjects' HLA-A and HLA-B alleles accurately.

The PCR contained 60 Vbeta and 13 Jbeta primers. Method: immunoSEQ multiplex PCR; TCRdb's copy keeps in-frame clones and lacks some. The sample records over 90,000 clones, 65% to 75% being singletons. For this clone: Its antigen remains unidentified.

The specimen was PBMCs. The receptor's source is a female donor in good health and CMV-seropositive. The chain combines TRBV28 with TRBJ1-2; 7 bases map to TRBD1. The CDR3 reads CASSSGGDAYGYTF. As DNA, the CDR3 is TGTGCCAGCAGCTCAGGGGGAGATGCCTATGGCTACACCTTC.